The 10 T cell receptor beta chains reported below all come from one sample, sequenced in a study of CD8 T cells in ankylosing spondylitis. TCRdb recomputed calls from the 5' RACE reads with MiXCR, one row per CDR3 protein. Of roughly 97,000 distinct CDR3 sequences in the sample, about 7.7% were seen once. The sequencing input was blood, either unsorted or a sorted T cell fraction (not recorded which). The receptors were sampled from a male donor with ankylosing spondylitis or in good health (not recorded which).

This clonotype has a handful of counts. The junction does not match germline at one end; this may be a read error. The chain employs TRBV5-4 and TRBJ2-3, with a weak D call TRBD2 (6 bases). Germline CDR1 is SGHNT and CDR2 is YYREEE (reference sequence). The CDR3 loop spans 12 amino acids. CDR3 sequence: CTSGLYTDTQYF. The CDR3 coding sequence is TGTACCAGCGGACTATACACAGATACGCAGTATTTT. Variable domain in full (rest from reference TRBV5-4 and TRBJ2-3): ETGVTQSPTHLIKTRGQQVTLRCSSQSGHNTVSWYQQALGQGPQFIFQYYREEENGRGNFPPRFSGLQFPNYSSELNVNALELDDSALYLCTSGLYTDTQYFGPGTRLTVL.

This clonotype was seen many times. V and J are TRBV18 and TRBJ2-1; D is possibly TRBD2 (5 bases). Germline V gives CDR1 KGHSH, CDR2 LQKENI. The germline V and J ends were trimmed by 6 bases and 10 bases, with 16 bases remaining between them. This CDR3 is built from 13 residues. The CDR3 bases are TGTGCCAGCTCCATAATCCAGCGAGGGGAGCAGTTCTTC. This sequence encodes CASSIIQRGEQFF.

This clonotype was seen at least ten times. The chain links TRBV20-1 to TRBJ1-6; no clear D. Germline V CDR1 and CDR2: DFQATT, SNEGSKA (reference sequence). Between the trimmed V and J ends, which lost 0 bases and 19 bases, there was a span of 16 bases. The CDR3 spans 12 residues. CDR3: CSARDRTSGLHF. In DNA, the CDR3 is TGCAGTGCTAGAGATCGGACTTCGGGCCTTCACTTT.

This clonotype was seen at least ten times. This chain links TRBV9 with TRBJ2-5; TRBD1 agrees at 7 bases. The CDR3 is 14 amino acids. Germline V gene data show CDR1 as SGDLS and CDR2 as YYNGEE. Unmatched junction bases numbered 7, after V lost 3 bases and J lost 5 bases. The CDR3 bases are TGTGCCAGCAGCGCATCGACAGGGATGGAGACCCAGTACTTC. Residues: CASSASTGMETQYF.

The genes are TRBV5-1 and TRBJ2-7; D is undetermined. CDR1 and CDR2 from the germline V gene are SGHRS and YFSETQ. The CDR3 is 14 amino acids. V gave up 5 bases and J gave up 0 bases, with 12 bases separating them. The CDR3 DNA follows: TGCGCCAGCAGGATCAACGGAAACTCCTACGAGCAGTACTTC. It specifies CASRINGNSYEQYF.

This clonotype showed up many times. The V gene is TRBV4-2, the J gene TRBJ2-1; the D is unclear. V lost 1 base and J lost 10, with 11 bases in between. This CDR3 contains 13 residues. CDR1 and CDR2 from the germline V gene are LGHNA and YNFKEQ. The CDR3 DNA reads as TGTGCCAGCAGCCAAGGAGGTACCTTCGAGCAGTTCTTC. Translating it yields CASSQGGTFEQFF.

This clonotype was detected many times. In DNA, the CDR3 is TGCAGTGCTAGAACCTCCTACAATGAGCAGTTCTTC. It is translated as CSARTSYNEQFF. The V gene is TRBV20-1, the J gene TRBJ2-1; unclear D gene. The CDR3 length is 12 residues. V shed 2 bases and J shed 0 bases, with 2 bases lying between them. CDR1 DFQATT and CDR2 SNEGSKA come from the germline V gene (reference sequence).

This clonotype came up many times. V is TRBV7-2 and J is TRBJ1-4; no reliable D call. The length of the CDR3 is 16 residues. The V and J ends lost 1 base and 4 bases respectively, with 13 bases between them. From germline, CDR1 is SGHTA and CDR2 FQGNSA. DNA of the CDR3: TGTGCCAGCAGCTTAGGACGGAATCGGCTTAATGAAAAACTGTTTTTT. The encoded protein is CASSLGRNRLNEKLFF.

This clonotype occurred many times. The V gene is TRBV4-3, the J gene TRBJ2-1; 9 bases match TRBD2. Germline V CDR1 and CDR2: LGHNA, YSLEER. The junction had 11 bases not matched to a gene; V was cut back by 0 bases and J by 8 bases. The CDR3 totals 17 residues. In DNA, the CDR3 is TGCGCCAGCAGCCAAGAGTTCTATAGCGGGAGAGTCTATGAGCAGTTCTTC. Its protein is CASSQEFYSGRVYEQFF.

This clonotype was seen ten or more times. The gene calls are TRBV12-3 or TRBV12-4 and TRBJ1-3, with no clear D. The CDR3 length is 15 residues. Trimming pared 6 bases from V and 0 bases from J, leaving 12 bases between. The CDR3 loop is CASSVRISSGNTIYF. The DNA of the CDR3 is TGTGCCAGCAGCGTCAGGATTAGCTCTGGAAACACCATATATTTT.